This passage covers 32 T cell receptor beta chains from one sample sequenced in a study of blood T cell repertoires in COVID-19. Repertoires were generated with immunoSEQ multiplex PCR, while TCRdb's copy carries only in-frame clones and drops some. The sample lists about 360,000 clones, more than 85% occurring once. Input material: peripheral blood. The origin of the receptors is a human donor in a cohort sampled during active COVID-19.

The CDR3 nucleotides read TGTGCCAGCAGCTTAGTCCCGGGAGCGAGATACGAGCAGTACTTC. This sequence encodes CASSLVPGARYEQYF. This sequence joins TRBV11-2 and TRBJ2-7; TRBD2 might be the D (6 bases). Germline lookup yields CDR1 SGHAT and CDR2 FQNNGV. V was clipped by 1 base and J by 4 bases, with 14 bases between them. The CDR3 is 15 amino acids.

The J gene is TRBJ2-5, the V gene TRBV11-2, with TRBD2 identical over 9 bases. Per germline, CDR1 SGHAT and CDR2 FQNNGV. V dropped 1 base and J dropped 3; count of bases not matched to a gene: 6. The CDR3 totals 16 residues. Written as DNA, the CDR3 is TGTGCCAGCAGCTTAGCAGTACTAGCGGGTAAAGAGACCCAGTACTTC. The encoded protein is CASSLAVLAGKETQYF. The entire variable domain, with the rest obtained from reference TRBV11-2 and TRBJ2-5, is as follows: EAGVAQSPRYKIIEKRQSVAFWCNPISGHATLYWYQQILGQGPKLLIQFQNNGVVDDSQLPKDRFSAERLKGVDSTLKIQPAKLEDSAVYLCASSLAVLAGKETQYFGPGTRLLVL.

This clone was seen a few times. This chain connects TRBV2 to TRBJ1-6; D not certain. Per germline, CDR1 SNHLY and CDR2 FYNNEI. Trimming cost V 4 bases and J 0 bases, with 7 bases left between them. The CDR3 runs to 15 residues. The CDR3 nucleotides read TGTGCCAGCAGTGGCATAGACTCCTATAATTCACCCCTCCACTTT. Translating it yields CASSGIDSYNSPLHF.

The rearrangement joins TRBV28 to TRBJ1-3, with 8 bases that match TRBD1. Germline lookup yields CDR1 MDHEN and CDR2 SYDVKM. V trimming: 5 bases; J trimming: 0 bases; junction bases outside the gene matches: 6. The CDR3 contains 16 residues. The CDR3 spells CASSPWTGNSGNTIYF. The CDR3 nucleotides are TGTGCCAGCAGTCCGTGGACAGGGAACTCTGGAAACACCATATATTTT.

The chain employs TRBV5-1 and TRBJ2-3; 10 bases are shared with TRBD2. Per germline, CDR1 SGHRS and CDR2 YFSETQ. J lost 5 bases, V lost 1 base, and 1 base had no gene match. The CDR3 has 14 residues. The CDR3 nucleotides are TGCGCCAGCAGCTTGCCTAGCGGGGGAGATACGCAGTATTTT. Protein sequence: CASSLPSGGDTQYF.

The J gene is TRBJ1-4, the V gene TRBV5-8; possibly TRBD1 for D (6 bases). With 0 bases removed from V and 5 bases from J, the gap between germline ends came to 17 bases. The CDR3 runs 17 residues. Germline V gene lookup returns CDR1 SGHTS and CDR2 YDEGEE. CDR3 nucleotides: TGTGCCAGCAGCTTGGGGACAGAGTCGAACCCGAATGAAAAACTGTTTTTT. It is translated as CASSLGTESNPNEKLFF.

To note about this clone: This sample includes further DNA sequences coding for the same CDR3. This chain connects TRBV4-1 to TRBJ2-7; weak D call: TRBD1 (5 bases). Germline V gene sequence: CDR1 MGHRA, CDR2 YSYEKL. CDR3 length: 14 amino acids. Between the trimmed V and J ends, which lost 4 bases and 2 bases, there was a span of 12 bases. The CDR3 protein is CASSRGQGTYEQYF. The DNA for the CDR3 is TGCGCCAGCAGCCGGGGCCAGGGTACCTACGAGCAGTACTTC.

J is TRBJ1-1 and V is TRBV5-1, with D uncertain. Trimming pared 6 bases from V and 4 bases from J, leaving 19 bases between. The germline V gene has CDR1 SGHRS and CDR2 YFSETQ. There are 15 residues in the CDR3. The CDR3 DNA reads TGCGCCAGCAAAGAGGGTGGTGACCCGGCCACTGAAGCTTTCTTT. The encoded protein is CASKEGGDPATEAFF. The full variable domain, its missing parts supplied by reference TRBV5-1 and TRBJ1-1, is KAGVTQTPRYLIKTRGQQVTLSCSPISGHRSVSWYQQTPGQGLQFLFEYFSETQRNKGNFPGRFSGRQFSNSRSEMNVSTLELGDSALYLCASKEGGDPATEAFFGQGTRLTVV.

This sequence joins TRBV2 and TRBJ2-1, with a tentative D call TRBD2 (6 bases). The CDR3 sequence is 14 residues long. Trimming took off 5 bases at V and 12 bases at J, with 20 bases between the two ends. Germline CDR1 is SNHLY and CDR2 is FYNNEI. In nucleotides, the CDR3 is TGTGCCAGCAGTAAGTTCGGGACTGCGGCGGGGCAGTTCTTC. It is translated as CASSKFGTAAGQFF.

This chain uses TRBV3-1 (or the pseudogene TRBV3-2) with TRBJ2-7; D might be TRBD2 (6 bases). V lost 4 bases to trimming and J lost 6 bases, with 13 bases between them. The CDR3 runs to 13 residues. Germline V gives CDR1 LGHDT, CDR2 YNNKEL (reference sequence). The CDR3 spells CASSLSQGGEQYF. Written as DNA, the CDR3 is TGTGCCAGCAGCCTTTCCCAGGGAGGCGAGCAGTACTTC.

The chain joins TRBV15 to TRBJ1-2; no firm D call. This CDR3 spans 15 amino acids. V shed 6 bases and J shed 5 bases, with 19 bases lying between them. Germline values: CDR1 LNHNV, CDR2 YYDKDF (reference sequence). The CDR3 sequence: CATSTEGGRPYGYTF. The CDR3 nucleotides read TGTGCCACCAGTACTGAGGGCGGTCGGCCTTATGGCTACACCTTC.

CDR3 region: CASSYQTSGAYNEQFF. CDR3 sequence (DNA): TGTGCCAGCAGCTACCAGACTAGCGGGGCTTACAATGAGCAGTTCTTC. The chain carries TRBV7-9 and TRBJ2-1; 11 nucleotides agree with TRBD2. This CDR3 spans 16 amino acids. Germline V CDR1 and CDR2: SEHNR, FQNEAQ (reference sequence). V lost 4 bases, J lost 4 bases, and 6 bases stayed unmatched.

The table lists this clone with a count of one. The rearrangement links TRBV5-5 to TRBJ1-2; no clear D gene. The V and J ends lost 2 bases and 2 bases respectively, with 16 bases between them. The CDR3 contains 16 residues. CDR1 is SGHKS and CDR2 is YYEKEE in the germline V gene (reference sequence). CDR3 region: CASSFSGSYANYGYTF. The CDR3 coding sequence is TGTGCCAGCAGCTTCTCCGGGTCCTACGCAAACTATGGCTACACCTTC.

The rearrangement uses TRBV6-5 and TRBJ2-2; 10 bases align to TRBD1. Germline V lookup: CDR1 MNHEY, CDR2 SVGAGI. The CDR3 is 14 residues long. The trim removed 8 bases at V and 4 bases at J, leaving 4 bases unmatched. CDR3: CASSRDRGTGELFF. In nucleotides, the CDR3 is TGTGCCAGCTCCCGGGACAGGGGCACCGGGGAGCTGTTTTTT.

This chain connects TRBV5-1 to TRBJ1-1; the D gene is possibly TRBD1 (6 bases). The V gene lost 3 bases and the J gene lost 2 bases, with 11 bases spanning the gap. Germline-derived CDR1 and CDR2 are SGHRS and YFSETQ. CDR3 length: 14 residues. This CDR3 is CASSSQGINTEAFF. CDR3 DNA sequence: TGCGCCAGCAGCTCGCAGGGGATAAACACTGAAGCTTTCTTT.

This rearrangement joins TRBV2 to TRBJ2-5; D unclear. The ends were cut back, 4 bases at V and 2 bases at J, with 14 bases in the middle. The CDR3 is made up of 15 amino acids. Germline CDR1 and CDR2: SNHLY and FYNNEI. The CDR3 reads CASSVGSFIQETQYF. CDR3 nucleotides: TGTGCCAGCAGTGTGGGCAGTTTTATTCAAGAGACCCAGTACTTC. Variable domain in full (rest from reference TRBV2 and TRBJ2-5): EPEVTQTPSHQVTQMGQEVILRCVPISNHLYFYWYRQILGQKVEFLVSFYNNEISEKSEIFDDQFSVERPDGSNFTLKIRSTKLEDSAMYFCASSVGSFIQETQYFGPGTRLLVL.

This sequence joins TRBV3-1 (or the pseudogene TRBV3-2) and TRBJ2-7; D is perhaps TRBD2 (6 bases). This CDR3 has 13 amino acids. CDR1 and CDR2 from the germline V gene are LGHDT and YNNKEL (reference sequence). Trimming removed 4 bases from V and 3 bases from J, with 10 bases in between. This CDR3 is CASSPSGLYEQYF. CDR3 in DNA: TGTGCCAGCAGCCCTTCGGGACTCTACGAGCAGTACTTC.

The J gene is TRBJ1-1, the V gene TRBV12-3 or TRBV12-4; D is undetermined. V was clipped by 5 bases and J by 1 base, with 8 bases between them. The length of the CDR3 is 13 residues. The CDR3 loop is CASSPPGNTEAFF. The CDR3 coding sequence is TGTGCCAGCAGTCCCCCGGGGAACACTGAAGCTTTCTTT.

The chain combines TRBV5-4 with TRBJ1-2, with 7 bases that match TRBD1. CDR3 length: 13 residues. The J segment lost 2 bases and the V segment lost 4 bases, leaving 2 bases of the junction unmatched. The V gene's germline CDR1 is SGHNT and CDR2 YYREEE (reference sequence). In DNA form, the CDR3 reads TGTGCCAGCAGCCCGGACAGGAACTATGGCTACACCTTC. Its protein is CASSPDRNYGYTF.

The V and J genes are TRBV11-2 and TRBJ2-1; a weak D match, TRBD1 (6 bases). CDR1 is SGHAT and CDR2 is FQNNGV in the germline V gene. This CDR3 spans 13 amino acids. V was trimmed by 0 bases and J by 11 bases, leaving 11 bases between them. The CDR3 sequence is CASSLDTQGQQFF. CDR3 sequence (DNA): TGTGCCAGCAGCTTAGACACACAGGGTCAGCAGTTCTTC.

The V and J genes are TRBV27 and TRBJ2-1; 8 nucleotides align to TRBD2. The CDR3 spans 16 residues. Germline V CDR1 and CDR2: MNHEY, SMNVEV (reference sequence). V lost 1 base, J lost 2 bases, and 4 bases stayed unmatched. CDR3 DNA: TGTGCCAGCAGTTTATGGGGCGGGAGGACCTACAATGAGCAGTTCTTC. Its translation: CASSLWGGRTYNEQFF.

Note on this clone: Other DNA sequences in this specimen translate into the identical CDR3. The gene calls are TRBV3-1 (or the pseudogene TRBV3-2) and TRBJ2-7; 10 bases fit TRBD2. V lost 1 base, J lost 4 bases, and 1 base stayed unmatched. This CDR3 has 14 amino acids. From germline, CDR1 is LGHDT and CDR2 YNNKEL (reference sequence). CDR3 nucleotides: TGTGCCAGCAGCCAAGGGACTAGCGGTTACGAGCAGTACTTC. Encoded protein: CASSQGTSGYEQYF.

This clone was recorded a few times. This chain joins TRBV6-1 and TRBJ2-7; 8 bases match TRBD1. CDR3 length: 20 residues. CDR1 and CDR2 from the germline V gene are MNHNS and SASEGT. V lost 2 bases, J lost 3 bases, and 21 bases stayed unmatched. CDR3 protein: CASSEQGWGQVEAALYEQYF. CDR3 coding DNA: TGTGCCAGCAGTGAACAGGGTTGGGGACAGGTGGAGGCTGCTCTCTACGAGCAGTACTTC.

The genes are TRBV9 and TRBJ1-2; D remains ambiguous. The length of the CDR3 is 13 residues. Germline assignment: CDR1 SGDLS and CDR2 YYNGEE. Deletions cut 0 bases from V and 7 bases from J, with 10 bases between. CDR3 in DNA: TGTGCCAGCAGCGTAGGCCAGGCACGTGGCTACACCTTC. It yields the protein CASSVGQARGYTF. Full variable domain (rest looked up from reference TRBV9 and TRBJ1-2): DSGVTQTPKHLITATGQRVTLRCSPRSGDLSVYWYQQSLDQGLQFLIQYYNGEERAKGNILERFSAQQFPDLHSELNLSSLELGDSALYFCASSVGQARGYTFGSGTRLTVV.

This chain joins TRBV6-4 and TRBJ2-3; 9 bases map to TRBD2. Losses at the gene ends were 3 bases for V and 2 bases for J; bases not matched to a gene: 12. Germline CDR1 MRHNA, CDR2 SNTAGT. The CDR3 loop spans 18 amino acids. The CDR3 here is CASSETPAGLASTDTQYF. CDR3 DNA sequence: TGTGCCAGCAGTGAAACCCCAGCGGGACTAGCCTCCACAGATACGCAGTATTTT.

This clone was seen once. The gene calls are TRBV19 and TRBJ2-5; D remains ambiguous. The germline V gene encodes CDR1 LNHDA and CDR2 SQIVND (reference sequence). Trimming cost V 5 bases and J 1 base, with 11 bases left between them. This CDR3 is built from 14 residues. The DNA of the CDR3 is TGTGCCAGTAGTGCCTCGAGCCCCCAAGAGACCCAGTACTTC. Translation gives CASSASSPQETQYF.

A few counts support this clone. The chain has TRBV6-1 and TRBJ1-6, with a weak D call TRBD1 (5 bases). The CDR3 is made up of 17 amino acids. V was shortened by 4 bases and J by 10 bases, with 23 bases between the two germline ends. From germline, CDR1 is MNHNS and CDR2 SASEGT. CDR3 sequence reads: CASSVGLGDSRPSPLHF. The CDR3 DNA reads TGTGCCAGCAGTGTTGGATTGGGTGACAGTAGGCCCTCACCCCTCCACTTT.

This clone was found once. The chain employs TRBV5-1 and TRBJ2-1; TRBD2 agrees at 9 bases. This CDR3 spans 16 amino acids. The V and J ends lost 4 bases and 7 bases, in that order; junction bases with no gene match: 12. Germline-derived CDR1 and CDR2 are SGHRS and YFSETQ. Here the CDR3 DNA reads TGCGCCAGCAGCCCCCCCGTAGCGGGAGAAGGAAATGAGCAGTTCTTC. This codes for CASSPPVAGEGNEQFF.

For the CDR3, the DNA is TGTGCCAGCAGCCAAAGTAGCGGGGGAACCTACGAGCAGTACTTC. It encodes CASSQSSGGTYEQYF. V is TRBV3-1 (or the pseudogene TRBV3-2) and J is TRBJ2-7; 9 bases agree with TRBD2. V lost 2 bases, J lost 2 bases, and 4 bases stayed unmatched. Germline-derived CDR1 and CDR2 are LGHDT and YNNKEL (reference sequence). This CDR3 has 15 amino acids.

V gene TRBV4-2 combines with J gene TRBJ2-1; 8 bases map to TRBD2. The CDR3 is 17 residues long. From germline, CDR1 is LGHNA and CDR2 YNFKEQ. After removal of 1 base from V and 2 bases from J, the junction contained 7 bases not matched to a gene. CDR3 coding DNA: TGTGCCAGCAGCCAAGCTCTCAGCGGGGGCGCCTACAATGAGCAGTTCTTC. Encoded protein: CASSQALSGGAYNEQFF.

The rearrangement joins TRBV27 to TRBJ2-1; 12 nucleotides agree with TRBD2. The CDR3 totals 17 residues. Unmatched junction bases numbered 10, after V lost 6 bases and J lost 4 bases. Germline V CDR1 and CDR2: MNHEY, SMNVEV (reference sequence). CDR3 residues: CASRPSGRASVYNEQFF. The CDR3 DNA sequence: TGTGCCAGCAGGCCTAGCGGGAGGGCCTCGGTTTACAATGAGCAGTTCTTC.

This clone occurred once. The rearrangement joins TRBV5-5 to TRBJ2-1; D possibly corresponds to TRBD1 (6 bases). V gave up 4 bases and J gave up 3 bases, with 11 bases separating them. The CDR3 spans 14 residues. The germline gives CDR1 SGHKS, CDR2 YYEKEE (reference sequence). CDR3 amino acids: CASSPAGVYNEQFF. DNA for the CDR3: TGTGCCAGCAGCCCGGCAGGGGTCTACAATGAGCAGTTCTTC.